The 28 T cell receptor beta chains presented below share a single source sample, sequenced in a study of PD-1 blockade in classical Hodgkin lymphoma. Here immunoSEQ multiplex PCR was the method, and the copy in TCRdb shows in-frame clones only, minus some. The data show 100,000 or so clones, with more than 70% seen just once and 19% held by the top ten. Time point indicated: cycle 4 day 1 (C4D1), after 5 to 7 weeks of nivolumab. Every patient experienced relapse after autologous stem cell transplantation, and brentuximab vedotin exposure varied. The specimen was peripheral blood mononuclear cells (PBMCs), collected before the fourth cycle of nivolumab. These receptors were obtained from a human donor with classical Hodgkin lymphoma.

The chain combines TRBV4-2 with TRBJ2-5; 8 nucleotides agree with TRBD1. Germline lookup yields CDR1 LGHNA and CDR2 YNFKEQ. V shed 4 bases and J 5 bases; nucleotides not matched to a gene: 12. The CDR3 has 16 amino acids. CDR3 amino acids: CASSPYQGAGGETQYF. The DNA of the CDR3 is TGTGCCAGCAGCCCATACCAGGGGGCAGGCGGGGAGACCCAGTACTTC.

CDR3 DNA: TGTGCCAGCAGAGCCCTTGGACAGGGTCATTCACCCCTCCACTTT. This sequence encodes CASRALGQGHSPLHF. The genes are TRBV27 and TRBJ1-6; 8 bases are a match to TRBD1. V gave up 6 bases and J gave up 8 bases; unmatched junction bases: 9. The CDR3 is made up of 15 amino acids. The germline V gene encodes CDR1 MNHEY and CDR2 SMNVEV (reference sequence).

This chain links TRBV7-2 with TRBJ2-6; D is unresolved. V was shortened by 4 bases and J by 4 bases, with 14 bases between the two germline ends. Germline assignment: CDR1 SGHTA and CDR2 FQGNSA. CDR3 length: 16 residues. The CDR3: CASSSFLVWGANVLTF. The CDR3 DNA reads TGTGCCAGCAGCTCATTTCTAGTGTGGGGGGCCAACGTCCTGACTTTC.

CDR3 in DNA: TGTGCCAGCAGTTTAGGGACCGGGACAGGGATCTATGAGCAGTTCTTC. Protein: CASSLGTGTGIYEQFF. The chain employs TRBV27 and TRBJ2-1, with 9 bases matching TRBD1. The CDR3 is 16 amino acids. V trimming: 2 bases; J trimming: 8 bases; junction bases outside the gene matches: 10. Germline V gene data show CDR1 as MNHEY and CDR2 as SMNVEV (reference sequence).

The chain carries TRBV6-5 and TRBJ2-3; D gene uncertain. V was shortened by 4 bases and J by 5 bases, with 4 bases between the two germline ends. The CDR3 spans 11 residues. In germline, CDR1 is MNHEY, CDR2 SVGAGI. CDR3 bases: TGTGCCAGCAGTTTTTTAGATACGCAGTATTTT. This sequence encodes CASSFLDTQYF.

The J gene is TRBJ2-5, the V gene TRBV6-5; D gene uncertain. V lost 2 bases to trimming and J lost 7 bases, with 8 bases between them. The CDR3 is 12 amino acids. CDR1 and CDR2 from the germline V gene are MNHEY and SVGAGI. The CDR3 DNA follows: TGTGCCAGCAGTTACAGTAAAGGGACCCAGTACTTC. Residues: CASSYSKGTQYF.

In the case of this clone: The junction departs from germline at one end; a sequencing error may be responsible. CDR3 DNA sequence: TGTGCCAGCACCAATTCCGGACAGGCCTACCCCATCACTTTC. Protein sequence: CASTNSGQAYPITF. The rearrangement joins TRBV7-8 to TRBJ2-7; 7 nucleotides agree with TRBD1. Germline CDR1 is SGHVS and CDR2 is FQNEAQ. This CDR3 comprises 14 residues.

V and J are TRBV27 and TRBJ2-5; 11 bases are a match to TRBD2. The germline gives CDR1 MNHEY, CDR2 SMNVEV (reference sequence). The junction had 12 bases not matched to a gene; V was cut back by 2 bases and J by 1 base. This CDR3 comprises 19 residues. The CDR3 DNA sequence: TGTGCCAGCAGTTTAGATGGGACTAGCGGAGGTTGGGGCCAAGAGACCCAGTACTTC. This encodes CASSLDGTSGGWGQETQYF.

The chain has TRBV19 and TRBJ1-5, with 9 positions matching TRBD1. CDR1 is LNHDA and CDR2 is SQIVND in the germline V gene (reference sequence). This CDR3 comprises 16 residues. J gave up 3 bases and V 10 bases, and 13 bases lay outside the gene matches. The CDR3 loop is CATNGGTGTTNQPQHF. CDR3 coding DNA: TGTGCCACCAACGGGGGGACAGGGACCACCAATCAGCCCCAGCATTTT.

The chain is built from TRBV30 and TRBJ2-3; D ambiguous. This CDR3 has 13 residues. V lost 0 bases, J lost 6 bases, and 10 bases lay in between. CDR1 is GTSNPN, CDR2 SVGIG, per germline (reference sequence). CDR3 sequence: CAWSVRALDTQYF. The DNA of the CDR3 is TGTGCCTGGAGTGTTAGGGCCCTGGATACGCAGTATTTT.

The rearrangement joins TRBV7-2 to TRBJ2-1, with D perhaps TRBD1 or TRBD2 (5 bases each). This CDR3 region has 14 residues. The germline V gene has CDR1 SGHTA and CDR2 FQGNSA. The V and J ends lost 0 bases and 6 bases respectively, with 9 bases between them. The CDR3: CASSLAGTVNEQFF. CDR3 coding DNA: TGTGCCAGCAGCTTAGCGGGGACCGTCAATGAGCAGTTCTTC.

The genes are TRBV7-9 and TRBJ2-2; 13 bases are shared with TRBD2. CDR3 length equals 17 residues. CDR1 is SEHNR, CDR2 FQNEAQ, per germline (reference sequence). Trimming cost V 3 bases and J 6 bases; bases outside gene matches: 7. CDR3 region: CASSFGLAGVGPGELFF. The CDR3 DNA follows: TGTGCCAGCAGCTTCGGACTAGCGGGAGTGGGGCCCGGGGAGCTGTTTTTT.

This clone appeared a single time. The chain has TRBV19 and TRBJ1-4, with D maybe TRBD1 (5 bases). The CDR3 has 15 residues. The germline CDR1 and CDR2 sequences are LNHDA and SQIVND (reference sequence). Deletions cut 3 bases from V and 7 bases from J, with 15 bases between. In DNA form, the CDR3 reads TGTGCCAGTAGTATGGTCGAGACAGCGTTTGAAAAACTGTTTTTT. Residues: CASSMVETAFEKLFF.

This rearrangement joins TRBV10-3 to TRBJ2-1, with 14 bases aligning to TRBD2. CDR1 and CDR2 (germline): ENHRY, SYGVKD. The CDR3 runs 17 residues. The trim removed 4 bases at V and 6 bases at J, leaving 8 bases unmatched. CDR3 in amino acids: CAISASGTSGSSNEQFF. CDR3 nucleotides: TGTGCCATCAGTGCGAGCGGGACTAGCGGGAGTAGCAATGAGCAGTTCTTC.

The CDR3 DNA sequence: TGTGCCAGCAGCCTAGGGACAGAGTCAGAAAAACTGTTTTTT. Protein: CASSLGTESEKLFF. The rearrangement uses TRBV5-6 and TRBJ1-4, with 7 bases lining up with TRBD1. After removal of 4 bases from V and 8 bases from J, the junction contained 8 bases not matched to a gene. Germline CDR1 reads SGHDT; CDR2 reads YYEEEE. CDR3 length equals 14 residues.

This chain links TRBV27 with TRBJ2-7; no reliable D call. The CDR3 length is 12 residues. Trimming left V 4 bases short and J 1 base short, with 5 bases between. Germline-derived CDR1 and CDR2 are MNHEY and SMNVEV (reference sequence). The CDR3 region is CASSSISYEQYF. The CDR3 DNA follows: TGTGCCAGCAGTTCCATTTCCTACGAGCAGTACTTC.

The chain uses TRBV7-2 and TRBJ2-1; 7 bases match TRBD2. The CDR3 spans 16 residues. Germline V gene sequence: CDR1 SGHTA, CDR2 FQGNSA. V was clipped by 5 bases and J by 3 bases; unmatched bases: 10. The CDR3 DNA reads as TGTGCCAGCAGCACTAGGACTAGGGTGGTCTACAATGAGCAGTTCTTC. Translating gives CASSTRTRVVYNEQFF.

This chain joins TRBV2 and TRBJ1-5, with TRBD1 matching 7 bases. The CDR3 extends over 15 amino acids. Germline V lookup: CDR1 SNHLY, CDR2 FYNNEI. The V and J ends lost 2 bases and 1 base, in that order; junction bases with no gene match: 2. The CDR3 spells CASSENRGSNQPQHF. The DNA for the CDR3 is TGTGCCAGCAGTGAAAACAGGGGAAGCAATCAGCCCCAGCATTTT. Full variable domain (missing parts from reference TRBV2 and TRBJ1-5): EPEVTQTPSHQVTQMGQEVILRCVPISNHLYFYWYRQILGQKVEFLVSFYNNEISEKSEIFDDQFSVERPDGSNFTLKIRSTKLEDSAMYFCASSENRGSNQPQHFGDGTRLSIL.

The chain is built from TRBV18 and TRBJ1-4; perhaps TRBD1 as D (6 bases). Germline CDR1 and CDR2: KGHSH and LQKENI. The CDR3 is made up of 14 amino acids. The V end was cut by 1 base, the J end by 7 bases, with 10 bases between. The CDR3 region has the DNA TGTGCCAGCTCACCACGGGGGGCGCCTGAAAAACTGTTTTTT. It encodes CASSPRGAPEKLFF.

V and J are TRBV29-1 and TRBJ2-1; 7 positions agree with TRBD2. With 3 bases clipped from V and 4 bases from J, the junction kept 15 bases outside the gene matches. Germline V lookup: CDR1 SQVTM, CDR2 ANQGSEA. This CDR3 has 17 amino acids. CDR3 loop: CSVEGRDTAGRYNEQFF. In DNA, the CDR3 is TGCAGCGTTGAGGGGAGGGATACTGCGGGACGTTACAATGAGCAGTTCTTC.

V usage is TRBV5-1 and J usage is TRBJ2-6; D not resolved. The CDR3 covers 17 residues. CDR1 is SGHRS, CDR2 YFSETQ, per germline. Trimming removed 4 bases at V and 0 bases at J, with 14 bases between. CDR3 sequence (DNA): TGCGCCAGCAGCCCTAACTTAATGGGCTCTGGGGCCAACGTCCTGACTTTC. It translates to CASSPNLMGSGANVLTF.

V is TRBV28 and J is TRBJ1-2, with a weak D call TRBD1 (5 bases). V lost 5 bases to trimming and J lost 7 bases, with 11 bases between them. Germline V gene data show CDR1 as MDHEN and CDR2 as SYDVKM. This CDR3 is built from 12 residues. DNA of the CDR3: TGTGCCAGCAGTCTCAGGGTTACTGGCTACACCTTC. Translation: CASSLRVTGYTF.

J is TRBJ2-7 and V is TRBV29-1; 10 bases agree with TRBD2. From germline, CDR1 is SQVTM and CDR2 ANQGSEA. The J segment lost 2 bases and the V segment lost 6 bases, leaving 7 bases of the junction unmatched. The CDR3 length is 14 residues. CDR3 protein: CSVTTSGSPYEQYF. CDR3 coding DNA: TGCAGCGTAACGACTAGCGGGTCCCCCTACGAGCAGTACTTC.

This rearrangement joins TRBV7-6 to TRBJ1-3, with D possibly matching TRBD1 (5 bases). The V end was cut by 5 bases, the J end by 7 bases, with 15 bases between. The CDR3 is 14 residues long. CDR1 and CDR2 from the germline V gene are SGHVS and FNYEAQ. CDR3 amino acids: CASSTIKEGNTIYF. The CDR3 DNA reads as TGTGCCAGCAGCACTATAAAGGAGGGGAACACCATATATTTT.

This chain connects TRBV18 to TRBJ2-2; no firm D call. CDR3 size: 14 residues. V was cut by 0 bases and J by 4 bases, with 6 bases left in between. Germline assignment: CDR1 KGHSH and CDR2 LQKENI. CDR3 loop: CASSPPLSTGELFF. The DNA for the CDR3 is TGTGCCAGCTCACCACCCCTCTCCACCGGGGAGCTGTTTTTT.

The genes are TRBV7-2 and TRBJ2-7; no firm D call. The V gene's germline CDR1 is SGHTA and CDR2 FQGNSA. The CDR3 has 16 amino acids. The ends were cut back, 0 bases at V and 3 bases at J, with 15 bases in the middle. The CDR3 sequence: CASSLASGQTFYEQYF. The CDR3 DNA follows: TGTGCCAGCAGCTTAGCCTCTGGTCAGACCTTCTACGAGCAGTACTTC.

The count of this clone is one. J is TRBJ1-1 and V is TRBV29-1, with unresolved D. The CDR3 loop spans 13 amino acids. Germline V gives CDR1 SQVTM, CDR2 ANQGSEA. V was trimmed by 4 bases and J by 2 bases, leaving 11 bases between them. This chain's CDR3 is CSVGTILNTEAFF. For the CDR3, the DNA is TGCAGCGTTGGCACGATCCTCAACACTGAAGCTTTCTTT. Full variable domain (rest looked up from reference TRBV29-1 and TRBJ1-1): SAVISQKPSRDICQRGTSLTIQCQVDSQVTMMFWYRQQPGQSLTLIATANQGSEATYESGFVIDKFPISRPNLTFSTLTVSNMSPEDSSIYLCSVGTILNTEAFFGQGTRLTVV.

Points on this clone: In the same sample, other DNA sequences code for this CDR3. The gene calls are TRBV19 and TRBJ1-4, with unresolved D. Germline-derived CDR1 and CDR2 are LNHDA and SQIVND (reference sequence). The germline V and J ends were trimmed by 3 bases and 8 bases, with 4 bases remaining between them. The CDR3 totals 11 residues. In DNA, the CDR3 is TGTGCCAGTAGTATTAGCGAAAAACTGTTTTTT. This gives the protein CASSISEKLFF.